This T cell receptor (beta chain) is from a study of vaccination effects on CD4 cells after COVID-19. On the study more broadly: Among convalescent patients, two provided samples 16 days and one week before vaccination. Study-wide findings and caveats: Clones induced by infection and by vaccine showed marked clonal contraction late after vaccination.

Method: immunoSEQ multiplex PCR; TCRdb's copy keeps in-frame clones and lacks some. The table lists 15,000 to 20,000 clones, approximately 74% of them singletons. Using viral peptide pools, the ViraFEST assay grew out antigen-specific CD4+ T cells prior to sequencing. With more than nine days of culture completed, CD4+ T cells were isolated. Convalescent patients had PCR-confirmed SARS-CoV-2 infection between March and December 2020. At days 3 and 7, half of the medium was exchanged for IL-2 medium. For this clone: The antigen is not known.

The CDR3 is made up of 13 amino acids. V was clipped by 4 bases and J by 5 bases; unmatched bases: 3. The V gene's germline CDR1 is MGHRA and CDR2 YSYEKL. The input for sequencing was CD4+ T cells from PBMCs cultured with SARS-CoV-2 spike peptides, taken before COVID-19 vaccination. The rearrangement uses TRBV4-1 and TRBJ2-3; 7 nucleotides align to TRBD1. The TCR sequence derives from a human donor who had a prior SARS-CoV-2 infection. CDR3 sequence (DNA): TGCGCCAGCAGCCCTCCAGGGGGAGATACGCAGTATTTT. Translated, it gives CASSPPGGDTQYF.